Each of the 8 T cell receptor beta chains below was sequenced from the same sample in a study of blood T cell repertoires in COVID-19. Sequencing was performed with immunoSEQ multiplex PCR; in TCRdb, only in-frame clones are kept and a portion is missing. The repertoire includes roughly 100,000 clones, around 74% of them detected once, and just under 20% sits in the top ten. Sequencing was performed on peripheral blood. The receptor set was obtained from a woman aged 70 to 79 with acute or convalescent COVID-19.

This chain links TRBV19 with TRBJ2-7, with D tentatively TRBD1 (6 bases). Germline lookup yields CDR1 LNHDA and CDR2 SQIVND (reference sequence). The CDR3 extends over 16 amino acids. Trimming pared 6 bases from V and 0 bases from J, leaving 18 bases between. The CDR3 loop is CASSPRGRGSSYEQYF. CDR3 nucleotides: TGTGCCAGTAGCCCCCGGGGCAGGGGAAGCTCCTACGAGCAGTACTTC.

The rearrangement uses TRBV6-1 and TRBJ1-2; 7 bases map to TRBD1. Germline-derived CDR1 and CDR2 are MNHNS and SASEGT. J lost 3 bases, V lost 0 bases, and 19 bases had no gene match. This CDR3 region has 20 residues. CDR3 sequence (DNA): TGTGCCAGCAGTGAAGCGCTTCGTGTTAGGCAGGGGGTTCGTCACTATGGCTACACCTTC. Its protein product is CASSEALRVRQGVRHYGYTF.

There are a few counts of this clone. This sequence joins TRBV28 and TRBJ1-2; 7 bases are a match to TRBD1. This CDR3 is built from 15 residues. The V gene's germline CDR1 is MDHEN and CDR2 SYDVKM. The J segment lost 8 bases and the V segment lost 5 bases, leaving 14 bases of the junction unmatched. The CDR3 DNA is TGTGCCAGCAGTCTCCCACCCATGACAGGGAGCGGCTACACCTTC. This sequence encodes CASSLPPMTGSGYTF.

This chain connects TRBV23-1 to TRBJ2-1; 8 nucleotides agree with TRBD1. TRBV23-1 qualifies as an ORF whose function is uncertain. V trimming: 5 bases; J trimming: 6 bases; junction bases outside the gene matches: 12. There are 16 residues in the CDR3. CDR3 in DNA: TGCGCCAGCAGTTCACAAAGGGACAGGTTGATCAATGAGCAGTTCTTC. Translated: CASSSQRDRLINEQFF.

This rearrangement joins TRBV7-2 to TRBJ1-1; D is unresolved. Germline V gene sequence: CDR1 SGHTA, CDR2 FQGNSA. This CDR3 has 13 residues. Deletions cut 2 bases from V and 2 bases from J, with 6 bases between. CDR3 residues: CASSLQRNTEAFF. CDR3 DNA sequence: TGTGCCAGCAGCTTACAGCGCAACACTGAAGCTTTCTTT. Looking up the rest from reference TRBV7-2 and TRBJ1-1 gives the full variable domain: GAGVSQSPSNKVTEKGKDVELRCDPISGHTALYWYRQSLGQGLEFLIYFQGNSAPDKSGLPSDRFSAERTGGSVSTLTIQRTQQEDSAVYLCASSLQRNTEAFFGQGTRLTVV.

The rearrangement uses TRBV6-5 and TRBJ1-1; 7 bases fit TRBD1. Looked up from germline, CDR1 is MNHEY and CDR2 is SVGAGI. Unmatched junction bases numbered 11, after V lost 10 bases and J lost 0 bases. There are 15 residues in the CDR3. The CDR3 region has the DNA TGTGCCACAACGGGGGGGACAGCCATGAACACTGAAGCTTTCTTT. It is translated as CATTGGTAMNTEAFF.

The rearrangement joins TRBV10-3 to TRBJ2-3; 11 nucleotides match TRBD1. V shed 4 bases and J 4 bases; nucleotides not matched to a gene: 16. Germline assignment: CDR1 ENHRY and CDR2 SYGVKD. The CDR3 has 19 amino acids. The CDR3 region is CAISGAGVGTGGFADTQYF. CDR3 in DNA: TGTGCCATCAGTGGTGCCGGTGTTGGGACAGGGGGGTTTGCAGATACGCAGTATTTT.

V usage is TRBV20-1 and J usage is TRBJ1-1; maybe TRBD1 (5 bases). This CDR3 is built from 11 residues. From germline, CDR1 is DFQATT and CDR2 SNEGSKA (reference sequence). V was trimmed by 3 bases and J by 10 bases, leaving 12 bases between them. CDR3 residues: CSARDTGVAFF. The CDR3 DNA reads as TGCAGTGCTAGGGACACTGGCGTAGCTTTCTTT.